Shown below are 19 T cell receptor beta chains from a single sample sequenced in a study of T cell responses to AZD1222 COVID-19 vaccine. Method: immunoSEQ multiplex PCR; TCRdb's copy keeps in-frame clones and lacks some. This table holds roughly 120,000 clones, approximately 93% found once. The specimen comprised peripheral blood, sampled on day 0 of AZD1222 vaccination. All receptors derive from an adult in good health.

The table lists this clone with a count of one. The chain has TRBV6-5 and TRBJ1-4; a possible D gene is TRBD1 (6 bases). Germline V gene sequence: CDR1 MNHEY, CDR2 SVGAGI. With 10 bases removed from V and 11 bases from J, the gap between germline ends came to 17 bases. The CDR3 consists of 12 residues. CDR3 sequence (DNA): TGTGCCACGGAAAGTCAGGGGAGGAAACTGTTTTTT. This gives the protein CATESQGRKLFF.

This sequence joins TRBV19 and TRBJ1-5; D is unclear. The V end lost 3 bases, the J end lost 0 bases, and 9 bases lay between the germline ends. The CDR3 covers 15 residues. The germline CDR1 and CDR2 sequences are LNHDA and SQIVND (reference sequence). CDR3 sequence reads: CASSIGTYSNQPQHF. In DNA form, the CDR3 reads TGTGCCAGTAGTATCGGTACCTATAGCAATCAGCCCCAGCATTTT. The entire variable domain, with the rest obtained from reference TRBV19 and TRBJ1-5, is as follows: DGGITQSPKYLFRKEGQNVTLSCEQNLNHDAMYWYRQDPGQGLRLIYYSQIVNDFQKGDIAEGYSVSREKKESFPLTVTSAQKNPTAFYLCASSIGTYSNQPQHFGDGTRLSIL.

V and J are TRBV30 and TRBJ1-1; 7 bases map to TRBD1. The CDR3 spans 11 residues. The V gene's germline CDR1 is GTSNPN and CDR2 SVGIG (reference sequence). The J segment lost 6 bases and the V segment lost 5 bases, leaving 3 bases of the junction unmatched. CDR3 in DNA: TGTGCCTGGGACAGGGTTGCTGAAGCTTTCTTT. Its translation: CAWDRVAEAFF.

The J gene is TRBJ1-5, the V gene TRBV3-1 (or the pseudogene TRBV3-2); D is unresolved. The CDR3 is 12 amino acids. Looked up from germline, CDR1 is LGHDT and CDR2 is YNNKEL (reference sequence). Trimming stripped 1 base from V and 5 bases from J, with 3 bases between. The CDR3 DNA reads TGTGCCAGCAGCCAAGTAGATCAGCCCCAGCATTTT. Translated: CASSQVDQPQHF.

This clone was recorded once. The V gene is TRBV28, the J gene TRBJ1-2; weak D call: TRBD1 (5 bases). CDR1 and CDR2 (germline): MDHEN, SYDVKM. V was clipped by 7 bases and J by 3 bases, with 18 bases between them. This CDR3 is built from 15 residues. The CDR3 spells CASNRPGGGHYGYTF. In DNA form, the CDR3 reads TGTGCCAGCAACCGCCCCGGGGGGGGACACTATGGCTACACCTTC.

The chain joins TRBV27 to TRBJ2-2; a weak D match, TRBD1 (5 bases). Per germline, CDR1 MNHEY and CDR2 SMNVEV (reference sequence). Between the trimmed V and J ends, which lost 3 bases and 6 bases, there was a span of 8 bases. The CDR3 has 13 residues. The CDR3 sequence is CASSFWGPGELFF. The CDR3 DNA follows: TGTGCCAGCAGTTTTTGGGGCCCCGGGGAGCTGTTTTTT.

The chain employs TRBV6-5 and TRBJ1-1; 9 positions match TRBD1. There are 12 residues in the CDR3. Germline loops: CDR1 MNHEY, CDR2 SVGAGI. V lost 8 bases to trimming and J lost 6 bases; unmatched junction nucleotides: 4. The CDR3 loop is CASGQGTPEAFF. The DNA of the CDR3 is TGTGCCAGCGGACAGGGGACGCCTGAAGCTTTCTTT.

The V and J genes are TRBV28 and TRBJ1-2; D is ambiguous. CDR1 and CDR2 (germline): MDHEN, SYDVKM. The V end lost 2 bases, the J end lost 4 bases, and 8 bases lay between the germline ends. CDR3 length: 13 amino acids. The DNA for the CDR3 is TGTGCCAGCAGTTTACCGGCCGTCTATGGCTACACCTTC. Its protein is CASSLPAVYGYTF.

CDR3 nucleotide sequence: TGCACCAGCAGCCAACCTGACAGGCTTAGTGAAGCTTTCTTT. Residues: CTSSQPDRLSEAFF. This chain joins TRBV1 and TRBJ1-1; TRBD1, the table's D call, lacks a check against the DNA. TRBV1 is a pseudogene. The CDR3 consists of 14 residues.

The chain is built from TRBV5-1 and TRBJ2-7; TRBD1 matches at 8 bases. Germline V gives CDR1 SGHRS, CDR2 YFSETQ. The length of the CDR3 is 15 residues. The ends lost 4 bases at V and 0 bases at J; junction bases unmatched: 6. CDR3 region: CASSPGQALSYEQYF. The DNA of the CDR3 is TGCGCCAGCAGCCCGGGACAGGCTCTCTCCTACGAGCAGTACTTC. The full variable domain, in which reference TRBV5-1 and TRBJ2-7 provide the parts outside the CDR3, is KAGVTQTPRYLIKTRGQQVTLSCSPISGHRSVSWYQQTPGQGLQFLFEYFSETQRNKGNFPGRFSGRQFSNSRSEMNVSTLELGDSALYLCASSPGQALSYEQYFGPGTRLTVT.

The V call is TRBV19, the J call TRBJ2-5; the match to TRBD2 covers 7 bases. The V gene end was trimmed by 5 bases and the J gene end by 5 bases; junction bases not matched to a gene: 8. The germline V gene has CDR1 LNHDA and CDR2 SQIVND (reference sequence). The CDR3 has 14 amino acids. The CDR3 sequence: CASSLAGAWETQYF. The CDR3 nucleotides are TGTGCCAGTAGTTTGGCGGGAGCTTGGGAGACCCAGTACTTC.

The CDR3 nucleotides read TGTGCCAGCAGCTTAGGGGTGAAGGGTGGAAACACCATATATTTT. Amino acid sequence: CASSLGVKGGNTIYF. The chain recombines TRBV7-6 with TRBJ1-3; D gene ambiguous. Germline-derived CDR1 and CDR2 are SGHVS and FNYEAQ. V shed 1 base and J shed 3 bases, with 10 bases lying between them. The length of the CDR3 is 15 residues.

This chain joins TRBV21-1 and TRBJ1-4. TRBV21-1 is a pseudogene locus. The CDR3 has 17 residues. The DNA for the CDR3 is TGTGCCAGCAAGAGTACGGGTGGGATAGGAAATAATGAAAAACTGTTTTTT. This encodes CASKSTGGIGNNEKLFF.

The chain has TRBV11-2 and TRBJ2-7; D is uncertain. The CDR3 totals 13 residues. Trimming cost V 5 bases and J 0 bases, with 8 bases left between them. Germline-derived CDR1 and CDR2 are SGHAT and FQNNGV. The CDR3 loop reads CASSMTDSYEQYF. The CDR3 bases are TGTGCCAGCAGCATGACCGACTCCTACGAGCAGTACTTC.

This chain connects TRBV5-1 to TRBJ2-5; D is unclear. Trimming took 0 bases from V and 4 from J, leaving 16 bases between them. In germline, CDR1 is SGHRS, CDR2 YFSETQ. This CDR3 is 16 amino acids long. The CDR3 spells CASSLARGRLIETQYF. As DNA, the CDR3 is TGCGCCAGCAGCTTGGCCCGAGGACGTTTAATAGAGACCCAGTACTTC.

As DNA, the CDR3 is TGTGCCAGCTCCCCGGGAGGAGATTCACCCCTCCACTTT. Translation: CASSPGGDSPLHF. J is TRBJ1-6 and V is TRBV18; D is uncertain. CDR1 KGHSH and CDR2 LQKENI come from the germline V gene. With 6 bases removed from V and 8 bases from J, the gap between germline ends came to 11 bases. This CDR3 has 13 amino acids.

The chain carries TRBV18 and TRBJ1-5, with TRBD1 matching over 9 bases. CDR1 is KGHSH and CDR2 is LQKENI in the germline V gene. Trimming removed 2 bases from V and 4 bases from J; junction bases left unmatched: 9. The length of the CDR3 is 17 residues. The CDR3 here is CASSPSPGTGTNQPQHF. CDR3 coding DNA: TGTGCCAGCTCACCATCTCCCGGGACAGGGACTAATCAGCCCCAGCATTTT. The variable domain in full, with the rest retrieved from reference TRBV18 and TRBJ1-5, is NAGVMQNPRHLVRRRGQEARLRCSPMKGHSHVYWYRQLPEEGLKFMVYLQKENIIDESGMPKERFSAEFPKEGPSILRIQQVVRGDSAAYFCASSPSPGTGTNQPQHFGDGTRLSIL.

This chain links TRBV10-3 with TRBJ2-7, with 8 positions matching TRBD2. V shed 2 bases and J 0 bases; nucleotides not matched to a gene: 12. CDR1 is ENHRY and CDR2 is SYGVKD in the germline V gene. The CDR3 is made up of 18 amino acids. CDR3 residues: CAISEPGGGYVHSYEQYF. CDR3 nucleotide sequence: TGTGCCATCAGTGAGCCCGGGGGGGGCTATGTGCACTCCTACGAGCAGTACTTC.

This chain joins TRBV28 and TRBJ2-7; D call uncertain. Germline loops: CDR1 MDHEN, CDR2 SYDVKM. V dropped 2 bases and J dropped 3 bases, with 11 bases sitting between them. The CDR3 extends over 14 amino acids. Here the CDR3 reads CASSLTGGRYEQYF. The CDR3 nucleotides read TGTGCCAGCAGTTTAACGGGTGGGCGCTACGAGCAGTACTTC.